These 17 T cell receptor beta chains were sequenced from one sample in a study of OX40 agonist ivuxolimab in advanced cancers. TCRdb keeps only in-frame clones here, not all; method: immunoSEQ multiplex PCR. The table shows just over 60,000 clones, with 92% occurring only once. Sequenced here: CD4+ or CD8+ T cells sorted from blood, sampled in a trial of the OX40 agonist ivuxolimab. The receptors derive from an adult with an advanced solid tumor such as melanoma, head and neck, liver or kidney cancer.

Here the CDR3 DNA reads TGTGCCAGTAGTATCCGGGGCGCGGGCTATGGCTACACCTTC. It yields the protein CASSIRGAGYGYTF. The chain is built from TRBV19 and TRBJ1-2; D is possibly TRBD1 (5 bases). With 3 bases removed from V and 4 bases from J, the gap between germline ends came to 12 bases. This CDR3 has 14 residues. Germline CDR1 LNHDA, CDR2 SQIVND (reference sequence).

The CDR3 DNA is TGCAGCGCCTCGGGACAGGGGGTCGAGCAGTACTTC. Encoded protein: CSASGQGVEQYF. This rearrangement joins TRBV29-1 to TRBJ2-7, with 11 bases that match TRBD1. The V gene end was trimmed by 7 bases and the J gene end by 6 bases; junction bases not matched to a gene: 5. CDR1 is SQVTM and CDR2 is ANQGSEA in the germline V gene. The CDR3 runs to 12 residues.

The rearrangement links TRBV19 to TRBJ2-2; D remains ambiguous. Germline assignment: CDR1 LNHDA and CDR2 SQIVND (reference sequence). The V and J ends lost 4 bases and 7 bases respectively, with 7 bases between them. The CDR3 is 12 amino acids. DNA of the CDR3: TGTGCCAGTAGTACCCTTTACGGGGAGCTGTTTTTT. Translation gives CASSTLYGELFF.

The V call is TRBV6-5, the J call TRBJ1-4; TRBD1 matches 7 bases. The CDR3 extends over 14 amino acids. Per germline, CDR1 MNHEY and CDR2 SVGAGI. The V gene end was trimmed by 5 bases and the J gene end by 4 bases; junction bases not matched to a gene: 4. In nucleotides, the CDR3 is TGTGCCAGCAGTCGGGACAGACTTAATGAAAAACTGTTTTTT. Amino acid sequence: CASSRDRLNEKLFF.

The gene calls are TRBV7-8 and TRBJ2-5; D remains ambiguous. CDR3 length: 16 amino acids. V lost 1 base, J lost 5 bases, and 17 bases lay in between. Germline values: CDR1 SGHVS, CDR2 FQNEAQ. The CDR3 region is CASSLGGGVVWETQYF. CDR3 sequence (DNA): TGTGCCAGCAGCTTAGGGGGTGGGGTCGTTTGGGAGACCCAGTACTTC. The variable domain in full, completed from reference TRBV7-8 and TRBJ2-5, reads GAGVSQSPRYKVAKRGQDVALRCDPISGHVSLFWYQQALGQGPEFLTYFQNEAQLDKSGLPSDRFFAERPEGSVSTLKIQRTQQEDSAVYLCASSLGGGVVWETQYFGPGTRLLVL.

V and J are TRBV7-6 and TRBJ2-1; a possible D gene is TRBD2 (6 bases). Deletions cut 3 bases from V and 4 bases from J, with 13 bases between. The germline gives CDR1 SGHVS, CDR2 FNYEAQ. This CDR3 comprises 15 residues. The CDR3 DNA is TGTGCCAGCAGCTTTACTGCGGGGCTATACAATGAGCAGTTCTTC. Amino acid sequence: CASSFTAGLYNEQFF.

CDR3 in amino acids: CASSEANRGPDTQYF. Here the CDR3 DNA reads TGTGCCAGCAGTGAAGCGAACAGGGGTCCAGATACGCAGTATTTT. The rearrangement links TRBV6-1 to TRBJ2-3; TRBD1 matches at 7 bases. Germline V CDR1 and CDR2: MNHNS, SASEGT. There are 15 residues in the CDR3. The V segment lost 0 bases and the J segment 4 bases; nucleotides outside the gene matches: 4.

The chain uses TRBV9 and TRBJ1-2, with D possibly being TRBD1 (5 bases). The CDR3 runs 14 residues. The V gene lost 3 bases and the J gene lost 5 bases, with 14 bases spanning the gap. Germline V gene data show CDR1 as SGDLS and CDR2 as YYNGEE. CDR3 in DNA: TGTGCCAGCAGCGAGGACACGACTTTGTATGGCTACACCTTC. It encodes CASSEDTTLYGYTF.

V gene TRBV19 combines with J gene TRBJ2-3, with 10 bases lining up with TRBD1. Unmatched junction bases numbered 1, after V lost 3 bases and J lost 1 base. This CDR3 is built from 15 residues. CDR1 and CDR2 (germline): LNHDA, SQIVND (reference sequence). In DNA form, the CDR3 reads TGTGCCAGTAGTATTGACAGGGGGCGCACAGATACGCAGTATTTT. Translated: CASSIDRGRTDTQYF.

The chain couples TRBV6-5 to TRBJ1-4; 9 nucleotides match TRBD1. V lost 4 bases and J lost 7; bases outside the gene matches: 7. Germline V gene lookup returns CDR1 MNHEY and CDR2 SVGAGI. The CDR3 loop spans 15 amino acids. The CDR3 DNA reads TGTGCCAGCAGTTCCGCGGGACAGGGAGGTGAAAAACTGTTTTTT. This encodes CASSSAGQGGEKLFF.

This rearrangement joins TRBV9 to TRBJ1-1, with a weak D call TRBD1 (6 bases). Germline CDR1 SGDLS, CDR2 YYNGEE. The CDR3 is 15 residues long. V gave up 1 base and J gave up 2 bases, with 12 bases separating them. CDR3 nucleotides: TGTGCCAGCAGCGTACTCGCGGACAGAAACACTGAAGCTTTCTTT. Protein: CASSVLADRNTEAFF. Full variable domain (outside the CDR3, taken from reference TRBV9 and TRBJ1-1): DSGVTQTPKHLITATGQRVTLRCSPRSGDLSVYWYQQSLDQGLQFLIQYYNGEERAKGNILERFSAQQFPDLHSELNLSSLELGDSALYFCASSVLADRNTEAFFGQGTRLTVV.

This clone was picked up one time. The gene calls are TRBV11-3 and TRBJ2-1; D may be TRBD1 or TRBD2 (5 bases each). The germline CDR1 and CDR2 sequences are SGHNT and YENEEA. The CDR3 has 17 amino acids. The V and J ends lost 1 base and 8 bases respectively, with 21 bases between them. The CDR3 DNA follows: TGTGCCAGCAGCTTAGGAGTCACTAGGGGCTCTATCGATGAGCAGTTCTTC. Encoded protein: CASSLGVTRGSIDEQFF.

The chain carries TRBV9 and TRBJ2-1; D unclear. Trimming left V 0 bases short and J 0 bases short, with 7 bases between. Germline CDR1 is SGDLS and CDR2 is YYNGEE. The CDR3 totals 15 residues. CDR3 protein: CASSVGLSSYNEQFF. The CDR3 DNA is TGTGCCAGCAGCGTAGGGCTTAGCTCCTACAATGAGCAGTTCTTC.

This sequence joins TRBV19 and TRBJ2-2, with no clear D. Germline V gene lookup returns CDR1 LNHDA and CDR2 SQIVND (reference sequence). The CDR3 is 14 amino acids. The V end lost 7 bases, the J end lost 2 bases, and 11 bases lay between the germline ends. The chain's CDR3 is CASTSATNTGELFF. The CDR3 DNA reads TGTGCCAGTACCTCGGCTACTAACACCGGGGAGCTGTTTTTT. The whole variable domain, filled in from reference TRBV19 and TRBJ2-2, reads DGGITQSPKYLFRKEGQNVTLSCEQNLNHDAMYWYRQDPGQGLRLIYYSQIVNDFQKGDIAEGYSVSREKKESFPLTVTSAQKNPTAFYLCASTSATNTGELFFGEGSRLTVL.

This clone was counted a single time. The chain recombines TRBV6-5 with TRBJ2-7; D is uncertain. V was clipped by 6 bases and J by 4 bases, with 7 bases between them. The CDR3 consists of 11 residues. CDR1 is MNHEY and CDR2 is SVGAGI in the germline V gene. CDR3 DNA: TGTGCCAGCAGCGGCGCGTACGAGCAGTACTTC. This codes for CASSGAYEQYF.

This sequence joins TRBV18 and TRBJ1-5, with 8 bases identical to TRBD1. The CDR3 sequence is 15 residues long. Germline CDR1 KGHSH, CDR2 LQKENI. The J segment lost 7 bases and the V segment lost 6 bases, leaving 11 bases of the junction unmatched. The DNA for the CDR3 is TGTGCCAGCTCCGGACAGGGCGGGTTGGAGCAGCCCCAGCATTTT. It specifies CASSGQGGLEQPQHF.

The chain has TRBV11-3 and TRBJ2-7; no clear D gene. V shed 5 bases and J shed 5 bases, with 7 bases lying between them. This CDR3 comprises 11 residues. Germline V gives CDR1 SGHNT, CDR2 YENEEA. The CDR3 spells CASSPTNEQYF. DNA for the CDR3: TGTGCCAGCAGCCCCACGAACGAGCAGTACTTC.